A single T cell receptor beta chain is shown here with its context. This clonotype was recorded at least ten times. There is no known antigen for this receptor. No base qualities exist here, and no much larger clone lies one base off it. Taken from the germline V gene, the CDR1 and CDR2 loops are MNHNS and SASEGT. The junction shows trimming of 5 bases on V and 5 bases on J, plus 12 bases between the germline ends. The CDR3 covers 13 residues, taking in both the cysteine and the phenylalanine. Only CDR3 DNA is held: 39 bases, read in frame from base 1. No patient had a history of other malignancies or prior chemotherapy or radiotherapy, and all had node-negative disease on CT and PET/CT. Six milliliters of peripheral venous blood were drawn into EDTA tubes at each of two time points. Ficoll-Paque Plus density-gradient centrifugation was used to isolate PBMCs. Samples were stored at -80°C immediately after collection until analysis.

This record belongs to a study of prognosis after radiotherapy for stage I lung cancer (dated by TCRdb to the early 2020s). For the wider study: Between April 2018 and 2019, 15 to 20 stage I NSCLC patients were enrolled in Nanjing, China. Image-guided IMRT or VMAT was used to deliver SBRT in 3 to 5 fractions at a biologically effective dose of at least 100 Gy. Roughly 5 patients had oligometastatic NSCLC after their primary tumor was surgically resected, and about 15 patients had newly diagnosed primary stage I lung tumors. Every patient was regarded as medically inoperable, because of comorbidities in around eleven cases and refusal of surgery in over 5 cases. Eleven to twelve patients had adenocarcinoma and seven had squamous cell carcinoma as the tumor histology. This study profiled peripheral blood TCR beta repertoires from stage I NSCLC patients before and after stereotactic body radiotherapy and linked the repertoires to distant failure. About 20% of the 19 patients developed distant metastases after SBRT, at a median of around seven months; the other 15 showed no significant progression. The cohort was made up of 10 to 15 men and a handful of women, with a median age of roughly 74 years and an age range of roughly 50 to 85 years. SBRT was not combined with any concurrent therapy in any patient. The study sequenced about 38 blood samples from some 20 patients, one before and one after SBRT per patient.

General findings and caveats noted by the study authors: Post-SBRT Shannon entropy and its change from baseline were lower in patients who developed distant metastases; baseline Shannon entropy was not associated with metastases. A decrease in unique TCR clone counts was observed after SBRT (median about 10,000 before versus several thousand after; Wilcoxon paired P=0.011). TRBV and TRBJ usage frequencies reportedly varied with metastasis status, involving two V genes at baseline and nine V and two J genes after SBRT. Tumor specificity of expanded TCR clones was not determined. All reported P values were unadjusted for multiple comparisons. The small cohort and short follow-up limited the study, so independent validation of the findings is needed.

Two rounds of multiplex PCR on genomic DNA were used to amplify the TCR beta CDR3 region. The first PCR round used primers specific to each TRBV and TRBJ gene, with sequences filed in Chinese patent CN105087789A. The second PCR round used universal primers. The Roche High Pure PCR Template Preparation Kit was used to extract genomic DNA from the frozen PBMCs. An Illumina HiSeq 3000 was used to sequence the libraries paired-end with 151 bp reads. The source study handled its data this way. Raw reads lacking the multiplex PCR primer sequences were removed with CutAdapt. High-quality paired reads were merged into contigs with PEAR. TRB V, D and J gene segments were assigned to each contig with MiXCR by alignment to reference sequences. To remove sequencing errors, CDR3 sequences were clustered according to base quality and sequence similarity. Diversity was calculated as Shannon entropy divided by the natural log of the number of productive TCR sequences. Clonality was defined as one minus Shannon entropy divided by the natural log of the number of unique clonotypes. The Youden index of ROC curves was used to select progression-free survival cut-offs for repertoire metrics, and analyses were performed in R 3.5.3. In-frame beta chains were kept once TCRdb had trimmed the public reads at Q25 with fastp and called clones with MiXCR. Records with the same CDR3 protein are collapsed into one entry carrying the most frequent genes and DNA. Clone size and V and J calls follow TCRdb, not the original study. The sample table records about 15,000 distinct CDR3 sequences; about 17% of these occur just once. The ten biggest clones cover roughly 38% of the sample.

The source of this sequence is a donor over 45 with non-small cell lung cancer. The chain joins TRBV6-1 to TRBJ1-1; too little of a D gene remains to name it. The source material was PBMCs, sampled before or after stereotactic body radiation therapy (not recorded which). The sequenced DNA is TGTGCCAGCAGTCCCCACTTGGGGACTGAAGCTTTCTTT. This sequence encodes CASSPHLGTEAFF.